The clone carrying this T cell receptor (beta chain) was recorded a few times. Authors' processing steps: It was from reference gene primer amplification that nucleated cell counts were estimated. The repertoire was sequenced with immunoSEQ multiplex PCR; TCRdb's copy has only in-frame clones and lacks some. The V and J calls and clone size were taken over from that table, and D and trimming were inferred from the DNA. The data contain fewer than 400,000 clones, around 83% of them singletons. This record belongs to a study of blood T cell repertoires in COVID-19. Study information: Sample material is recorded as cDNA or gDNA derived from T cells, B-cell-depleted T cells, or PBMCs.

Germline V gene data show CDR1 as GTSNPN and CDR2 as SVGIG (reference sequence). With V trimmed by 4 bases and J by 7 bases, 16 bases remained unmatched. CDR3 length: 16 amino acids. The origin of this receptor is a man aged 25-45 years with active or convalescent COVID-19. The chain links TRBV30 to TRBJ2-4; 7 bases are a match to TRBD1. Specimen: peripheral blood. As DNA, the CDR3 is TGTGCCTGGACACCGGACAGGAGTACAGGGTGGAACATTCAGTACTTC. Translated: CAWTPDRSTGWNIQYF.